These T cell receptor beta chains were read from a single sample in a study of T cell changes during pregnancy in multiple sclerosis. Method: immunoSEQ multiplex PCR; TCRdb's copy keeps in-frame clones and lacks some. The sample consists of 55,000 to 65,000 clones, roughly 92% of them appearing once. This sample comprised peripheral blood, obtained in the second trimester of pregnancy. These receptors all come from a female donor with multiple sclerosis, enrolled in a pregnancy study. The CDR3 runs from the conserved cysteine through the conserved F or W. Each record gives: V gene, D gene, J gene, clone size, CDR3 protein, CDR3 DNA. A D gene is named only where the DNA matches it firmly. The size field is filled for only some rows; it gives once, few, many or a size class.

>TRBV9|TRBD2|TRBJ2-3|once
CASSFGTSGKGLTDTQYF
TGTGCCAGCAGCTTCGGGACTAGCGGAAAGGGCCTCACAGATACGCAGTATTTT
>TRBV11-2|TRBD2|TRBJ2-1|NA
CASSLTEAGVRNEQFF
TGTGCCAGCAGCTTGACAGAAGCGGGAGTGCGGAATGAGCAGTTCTTC
>TRBV7-2|TRBD1|TRBJ2-7|once
CASSLGMRTGSPYEQYF
TGTGCCAGCAGCTTAGGGATGAGGACAGGGTCCCCGTACGAGCAGTACTTC
>TRBV29-1|NA|TRBJ1-1|NA
CSVWTDMNTEAFF
TGCAGCGTTTGGACAGATATGAACACTGAAGCTTTCTTT
>TRBV27|NA|TRBJ1-5|NA
CASSLSTEYQPQHF
TGTGCCAGCAGTTTATCCACAGAATATCAGCCCCAGCATTTT
>TRBV28|TRBD2|TRBJ2-7|NA
CASNLAGAPYEQYF
TGTGCCAGCAACTTAGCGGGAGCCCCCTACGAGCAGTACTTC
>TRBV7-8|TRBD2|TRBJ2-7|once
CASSRWTSSYEQYF
TGTGCCAGCAGCCGTTGGACTAGCTCCTACGAGCAGTACTTC
>TRBV6-5|NA|TRBJ2-1|NA
CASSYGAPYNEQFF
TGTGCCAGCAGTTACGGGGCCCCCTACAATGAGCAGTTCTTC
>TRBV27|TRBD2|TRBJ2-7|NA
CASSWTSGTHEQYF
TGTGCCAGCAGTTGGACTAGCGGGACCCACGAGCAGTACTTC
>TRBV4-1|NA|TRBJ2-7|NA
CASSQDLGSGSYEQYF
TGCGCCAGCAGCCAAGATCTTGGTAGCGGATCCTACGAGCAGTACTTC
>TRBV7-9|TRBD2|TRBJ2-1|NA
CASSLLTGTSGSKNEQFF
TGTGCCAGCAGCCTTTTGACCGGGACTAGCGGGAGTAAGAATGAGCAGTTCTTC
>TRBV7-9|TRBD2|TRBJ2-3|NA
CASSLGAGADTQYF
TGTGCCAGCAGCCTGGGAGCGGGGGCAGATACGCAGTATTTT
>TRBV2|TRBD2|TRBJ2-7|NA
CASSTGLAGVSEQYF
TGTGCCAGCAGTACCGGACTAGCGGGAGTGAGCGAGCAGTACTTC
>TRBV6-1|TRBD2|TRBJ2-1|NA
CASSEEKRGAYNEQFF
TGTGCCAGCAGTGAAGAAAAGCGGGGCGCCTACAATGAGCAGTTCTTC
>TRBV28|TRBD1|TRBJ1-5|NA
CASSPPDREEQPQHF
TGTGCCAGCAGCCCCCCGGACAGGGAGGAACAGCCCCAGCATTTT
>TRBV13|NA|TRBJ2-1|NA
CASSLTGDNEQFF
TGTGCCAGCAGCTTAACAGGAGACAATGAGCAGTTCTTC
>TRBV5-1|TRBD1|TRBJ1-1|NA
CASSFLPPTGENTEAFF
TGCGCCAGCAGCTTTCTCCCCCCGACAGGGGAGAACACTGAAGCTTTCTTT
>TRBV27|TRBD1|TRBJ1-1|NA
CATQHRGDTEAFF
TGTGCCACCCAACACAGGGGAGACACTGAAGCTTTCTTT
>TRBV7-2|NA|TRBJ2-7|NA
CASRGQSSYEQYF
TGTGCCAGCAGGGGGCAGAGCTCCTACGAGCAGTACTTC
>TRBV7-2|TRBD2|TRBJ2-1|NA
CASSSHRLAGVEQFF
TGTGCCAGCAGCTCCCACCGACTAGCGGGAGTTGAGCAGTTCTTC
>TRBV7-7|TRBD1|TRBJ1-3|once
CASSSSPVGQGNTIYF
TGTGCCAGCAGCTCCTCCCCGGTGGGACAGGGAAACACCATATATTTT
>TRBV5-1|TRBD1|TRBJ2-7|NA
CASSPDRSTSYEQYF
TGCGCCAGCAGCCCGGACAGGTCCACCTCCTACGAGCAGTACTTC
>TRBV5-1|NA|TRBJ2-7|NA
CASSLGTGGAPYEQYF
TGCGCCAGCAGCTTGGGAACCGGGGGTGCCCCCTACGAGCAGTACTTC
>TRBV5-4|TRBD1|TRBJ1-4|NA
CASSPGQSNEKLFF
TGTGCCAGCAGCCCGGGACAGAGTAATGAAAAACTGTTTTTT
>TRBV29-1|TRBD1|TRBJ2-7|few
CSVGQGEGYEQYF
TGCAGCGTTGGACAGGGAGAGGGCTACGAGCAGTACTTC
>TRBV5-5|NA|TRBJ2-7|NA
CASSLVPGAYEQYF
TGTGCCAGCAGCTTGGTGCCGGGGGCCTACGAGCAGTACTTC
>TRBV2|TRBD2|TRBJ2-1|NA
CASRTSAISYNEQFF
TGTGCCAGCAGGACTAGCGCGATCTCCTACAATGAGCAGTTCTTC
>TRBV10-3|TRBD1|TRBJ1-2|NA
CAISEGGLRGHGYTF
TGTGCCATCAGTGAGGGGGGGCTGAGGGGGCATGGCTACACCTTC
>TRBV7-2|TRBD2|TRBJ2-2|NA
CASSLGTSGFGELFF
TGTGCCAGCAGCCTCGGGACTAGCGGGTTCGGGGAGCTGTTTTTT
>TRBV9|TRBD2|TRBJ2-1|NA
CASSTLAGGGVGEQFF
TGTGCCAGCAGCACCCTAGCGGGAGGGGGGGTCGGTGAGCAGTTCTTC
>TRBV29-1|NA|TRBJ2-5|NA
CSVEEGAGETQYF
TGCAGCGTTGAAGAGGGGGCCGGGGAGACCCAGTACTTC